This T cell receptor (beta chain) stems from a study of CD8+CD57+ T cells in acquired aplastic anemia. Whole-study context: The DNA of sorted CD4+ and CD8+ cells averaged 3.2 ug. Reads per healthy sample averaged around 9.9 million (CD4+) and 11.0 million (CD8+).

Genomic DNA constituted the template upon which TCR beta VDJ and CDR3 profiling was performed. One entry per CDR3 protein, called by TCRdb with MiXCR from the reads. In the table there are about 160,000 distinct CDR3 sequences, roughly 40% of which are singletons. A note on this clonotype: The antigen is not known.

Whole-study findings and limits: CD8+ Simpson's diversity in patients was not significantly different from that in controls. Roughly 27 sequences, all CD8+ CDR3, were shared between patients and controls.

The TCR comes from a human donor in good health. The specimen was sorted CD4+, CD8+, or CD8+CD57+ T cells (not recorded which) from PBMCs.

Written as DNA, the CDR3 is TGTGCCAGCAGTGAGTGGGAGAGCGGGGAGCTGTTTTTT. Encoded protein: CASSEWESGELFF. V is TRBV2 and J is TRBJ2-2, with a tentative D call TRBD2 (5 bases). The CDR3 length is 13 residues. Germline-derived CDR1 and CDR2 are SNHLY and FYNNEI. V was clipped by 3 bases and J by 7 bases, with 9 bases between them.